This T cell receptor beta chain was identified in a study of cytomegalovirus exposure and HLA in healthy donors. On the study more broadly: From donors who were HLA-typed, an early data release held around 85 million unique TCRs. General study findings and limits: An analysis done earlier found most TCR beta V segments productive about 90% or about 30% of the time. In vitro work confirmed that a few CMV-associated chains recognize CMV antigens.

Note on this clone: The antigen is undetermined.

This CDR3 is built from 15 residues. Per germline, CDR1 KGHSH and CDR2 LQKENI. Trimming pared 3 bases from V and 4 bases from J, leaving 14 bases between. A multiplex PCR was run with 60 Vbeta primers and 13 Jbeta primers. Profiling relied on immunoSEQ multiplex PCR, and the TCRdb table lists in-frame clones only, not all of them. The sample table includes some 67,000 clones. The chain has TRBV18 and TRBJ2-3; perhaps TRBD1 as D (7 bases). The sequence was obtained from a woman in her 30s in good health and CMV-seronegative. Specimen: PBMCs. CDR3 residues: CASSPTGAGPDTQYF. CDR3 DNA: TGTGCCAGCTCACCCACAGGGGCGGGACCAGATACGCAGTATTTT.